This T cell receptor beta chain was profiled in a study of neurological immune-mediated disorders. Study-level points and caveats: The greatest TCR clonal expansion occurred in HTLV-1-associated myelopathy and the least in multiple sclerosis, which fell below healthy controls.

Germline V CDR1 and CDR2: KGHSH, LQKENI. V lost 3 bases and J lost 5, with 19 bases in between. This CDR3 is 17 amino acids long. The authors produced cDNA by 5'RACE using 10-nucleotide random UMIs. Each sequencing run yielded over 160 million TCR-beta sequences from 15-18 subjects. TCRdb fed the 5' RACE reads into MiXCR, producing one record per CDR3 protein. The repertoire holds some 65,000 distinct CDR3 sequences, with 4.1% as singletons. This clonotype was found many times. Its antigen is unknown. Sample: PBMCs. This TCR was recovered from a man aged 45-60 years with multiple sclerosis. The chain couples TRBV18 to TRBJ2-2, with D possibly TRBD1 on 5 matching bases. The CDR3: CASSPTIKTVTTGELFF. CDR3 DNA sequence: TGTGCCAGCTCACCCACGATAAAGACAGTGACTACCGGGGAGCTGTTTTTT.